Described below is a single T cell receptor beta chain sequence and its context. Authors' processing steps: Reference gene primer amplification gave nucleated cell count estimates. TCRdb keeps only in-frame clones here, not all; method: immunoSEQ multiplex PCR. V and J calls and clone size are copied from that table; D and trimming were computed from the DNA. The sample includes roughly 200,000 clones, 70% to 90% of them seen just once. The data were taken from a study of blood T cell repertoires in COVID-19. Study-wide background: Sites across the United States, Italy and Spain contributed samples from acute and convalescent COVID-19. Sources were T cells, B-cell-depleted T cells, or PBMCs; the material itself was cDNA or gDNA.

Seattle participants joined during active infection and were tracked over time. The CDR3 runs 15 residues. The ends were cut back, 1 base at V and 3 bases at J, with 12 bases in the middle. Germline values: CDR1 LGHNA, CDR2 YSLEER. The sequence was collected from a man aged 45-65 years with COVID-19, enrolled during active disease. The sample taken for sequencing was peripheral blood. The rearrangement joins TRBV4-3 to TRBJ1-1, with D possibly being TRBD1 (5 bases). CDR3 coding DNA: TGCGCCAGCAGCCAAGTTAGGGGCGCGGACACTGAAGCTTTCTTT. The encoded protein is CASSQVRGADTEAFF.